This TCR beta chain emerged from a study of cytomegalovirus exposure and HLA in healthy donors. Findings and caveats of the study: In a later analysis, a missense DCLRE1C variant was linked to TCR beta V- and J-gene trimming. It was about 150 TCR beta chains that were listed as cytomegalovirus-associated.

Of note for this clone: Its antigen is not identified.

Trimming stripped 1 base from V and 2 bases from J, with 8 bases between. Per the germline V gene, CDR1 is SEHNR and CDR2 is FQNEAQ (reference sequence). The CDR3 is 14 residues long. PCR employed 60 Vbeta and 13 Jbeta primers. Generated by immunoSEQ multiplex PCR, the TCRdb table keeps only in-frame clones and is missing some. This sample yields about 130,000 clones, of which 74% are seen a single time; approximately 7% belongs to the top ten. The specimen sequenced was PBMCs. This chain uses TRBV7-9 with TRBJ2-5, with a weak D call TRBD1 (5 bases). The source of this sequence is a man in his forties in good health and CMV-seropositive. This chain's CDR3 is CASSLESGQETQYF. The DNA for the CDR3 is TGTGCCAGCAGCTTAGAATCAGGGCAAGAGACCCAGTACTTC.